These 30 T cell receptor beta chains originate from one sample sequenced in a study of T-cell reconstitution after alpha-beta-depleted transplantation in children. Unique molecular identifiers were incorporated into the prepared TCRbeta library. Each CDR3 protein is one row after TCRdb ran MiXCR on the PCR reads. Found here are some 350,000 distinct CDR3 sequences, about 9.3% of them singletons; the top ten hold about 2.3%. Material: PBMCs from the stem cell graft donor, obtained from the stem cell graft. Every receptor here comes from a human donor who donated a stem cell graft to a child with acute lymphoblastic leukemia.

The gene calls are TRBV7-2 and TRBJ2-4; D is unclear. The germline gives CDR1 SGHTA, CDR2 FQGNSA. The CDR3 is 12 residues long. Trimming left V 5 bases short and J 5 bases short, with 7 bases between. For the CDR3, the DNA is TGTGCCAGCAGCGTAGACCAAAACATTCAGTACTTC. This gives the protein CASSVDQNIQYF. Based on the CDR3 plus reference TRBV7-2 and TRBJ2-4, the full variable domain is GAGVSQSPSNKVTEKGKDVELRCDPISGHTALYWYRQSLGQGLEFLIYFQGNSAPDKSGLPSDRFSAERTGGSVSTLTIQRTQQEDSAVYLCASSVDQNIQYFGAGTRLSVL.

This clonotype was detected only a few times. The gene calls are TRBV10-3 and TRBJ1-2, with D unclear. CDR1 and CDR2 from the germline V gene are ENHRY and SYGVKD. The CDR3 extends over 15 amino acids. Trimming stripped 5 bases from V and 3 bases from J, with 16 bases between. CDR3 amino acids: CAISFRQDRDYGYTF. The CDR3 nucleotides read TGTGCCATCAGTTTTCGGCAGGACCGGGACTATGGCTACACCTTC.

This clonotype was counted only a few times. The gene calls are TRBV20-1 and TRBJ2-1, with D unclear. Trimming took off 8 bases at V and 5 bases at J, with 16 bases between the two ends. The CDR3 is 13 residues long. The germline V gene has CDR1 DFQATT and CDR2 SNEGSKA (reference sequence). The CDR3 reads CSSELPTDNEQFF. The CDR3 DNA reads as TGCAGTTCCGAACTTCCCACAGACAATGAGCAGTTCTTC.

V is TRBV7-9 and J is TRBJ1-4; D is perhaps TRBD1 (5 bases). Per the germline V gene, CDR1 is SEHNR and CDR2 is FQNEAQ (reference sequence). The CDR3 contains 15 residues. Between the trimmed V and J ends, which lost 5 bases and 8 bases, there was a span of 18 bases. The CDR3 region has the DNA TGTGCCAGCAGCGCTCCGGGGGGAGGATACGAAAAACTGTTTTTT. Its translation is CASSAPGGGYEKLFF.

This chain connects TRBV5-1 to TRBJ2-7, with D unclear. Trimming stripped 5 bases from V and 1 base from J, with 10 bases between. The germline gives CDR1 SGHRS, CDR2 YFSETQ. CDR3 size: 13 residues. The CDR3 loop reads CASSSSASYEQYF. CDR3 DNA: TGCGCCAGCAGTAGCTCGGCGTCCTACGAGCAGTACTTC.

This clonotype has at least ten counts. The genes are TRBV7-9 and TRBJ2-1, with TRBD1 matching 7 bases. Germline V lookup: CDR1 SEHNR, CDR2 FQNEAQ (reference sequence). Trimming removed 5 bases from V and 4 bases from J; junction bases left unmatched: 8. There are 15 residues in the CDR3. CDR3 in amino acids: CASSPPGQRYNEQFF. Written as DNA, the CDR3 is TGTGCCAGCAGCCCACCGGGACAGAGATACAATGAGCAGTTCTTC.

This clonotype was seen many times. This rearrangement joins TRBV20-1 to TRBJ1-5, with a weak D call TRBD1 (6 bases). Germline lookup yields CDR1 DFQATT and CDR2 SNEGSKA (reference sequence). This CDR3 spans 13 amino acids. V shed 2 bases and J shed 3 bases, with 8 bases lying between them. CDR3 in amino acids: CSARQGLNQPQHF. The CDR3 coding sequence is TGCAGTGCTAGACAGGGGCTCAATCAGCCCCAGCATTTT.

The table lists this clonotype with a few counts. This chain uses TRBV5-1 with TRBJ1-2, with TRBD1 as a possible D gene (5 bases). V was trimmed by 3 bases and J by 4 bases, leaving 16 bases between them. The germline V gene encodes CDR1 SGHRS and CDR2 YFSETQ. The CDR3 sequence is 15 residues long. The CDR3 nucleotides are TGCGCCAGCAGCTCCCCCCAGGGAAGTGCCTATGGCTACACCTTC. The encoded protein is CASSSPQGSAYGYTF.

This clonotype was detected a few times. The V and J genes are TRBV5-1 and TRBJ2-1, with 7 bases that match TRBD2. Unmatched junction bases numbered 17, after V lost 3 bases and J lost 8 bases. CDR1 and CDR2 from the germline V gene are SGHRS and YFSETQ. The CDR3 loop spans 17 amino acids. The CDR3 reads CASSSLPSGHLGDEQFF. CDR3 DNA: TGCGCCAGCAGCTCCCTCCCTAGCGGCCATCTTGGGGATGAGCAGTTCTTC. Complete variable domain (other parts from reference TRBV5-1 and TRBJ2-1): KAGVTQTPRYLIKTRGQQVTLSCSPISGHRSVSWYQQTPGQGLQFLFEYFSETQRNKGNFPGRFSGRQFSNSRSEMNVSTLELGDSALYLCASSSLPSGHLGDEQFFGPGTRLTVL.

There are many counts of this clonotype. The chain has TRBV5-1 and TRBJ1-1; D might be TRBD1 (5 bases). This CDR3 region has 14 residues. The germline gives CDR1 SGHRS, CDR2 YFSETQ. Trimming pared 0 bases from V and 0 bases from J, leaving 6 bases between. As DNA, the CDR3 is TGCGCCAGCAGCTTGGGACAGATGAACACTGAAGCTTTCTTT. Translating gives CASSLGQMNTEAFF. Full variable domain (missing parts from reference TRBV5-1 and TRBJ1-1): KAGVTQTPRYLIKTRGQQVTLSCSPISGHRSVSWYQQTPGQGLQFLFEYFSETQRNKGNFPGRFSGRQFSNSRSEMNVSTLELGDSALYLCASSLGQMNTEAFFGQGTRLTVV.

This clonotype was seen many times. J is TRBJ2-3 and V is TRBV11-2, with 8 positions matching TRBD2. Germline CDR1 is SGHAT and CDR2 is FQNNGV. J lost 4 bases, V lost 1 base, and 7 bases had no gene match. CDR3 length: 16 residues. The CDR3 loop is CASSLGPAGVADTQYF. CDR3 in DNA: TGTGCCAGCAGCTTAGGCCCAGCGGGAGTGGCAGATACGCAGTATTTT.

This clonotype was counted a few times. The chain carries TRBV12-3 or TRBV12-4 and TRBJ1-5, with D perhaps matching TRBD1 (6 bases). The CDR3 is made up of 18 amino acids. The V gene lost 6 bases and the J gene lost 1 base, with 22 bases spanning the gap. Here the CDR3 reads CASSHQRQGPLSNQPQHF. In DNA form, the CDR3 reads TGTGCCAGCAGCCATCAAAGGCAGGGGCCTCTCAGCAATCAGCCCCAGCATTTT.

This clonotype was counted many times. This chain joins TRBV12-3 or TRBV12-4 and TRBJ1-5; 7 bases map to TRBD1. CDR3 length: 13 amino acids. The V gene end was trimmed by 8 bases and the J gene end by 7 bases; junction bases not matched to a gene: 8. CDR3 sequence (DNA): TGTGCCAGCGACCGGGACAGAGGCCAGCCCCAGCATTTT. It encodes CASDRDRGQPQHF.

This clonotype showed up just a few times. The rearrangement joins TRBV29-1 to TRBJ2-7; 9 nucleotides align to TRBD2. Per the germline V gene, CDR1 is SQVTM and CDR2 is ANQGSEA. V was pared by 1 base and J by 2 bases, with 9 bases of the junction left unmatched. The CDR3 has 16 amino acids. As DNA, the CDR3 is TGCAGCGTTGAAGGCAGCAATAGCGGGAGTGCCTACGAGCAGTACTTC. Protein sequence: CSVEGSNSGSAYEQYF.

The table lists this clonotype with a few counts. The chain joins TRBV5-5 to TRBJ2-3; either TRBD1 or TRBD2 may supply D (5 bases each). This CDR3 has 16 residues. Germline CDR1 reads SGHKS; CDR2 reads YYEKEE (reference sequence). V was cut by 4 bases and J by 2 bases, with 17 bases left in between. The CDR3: CASSPPGTRVTDTQYF. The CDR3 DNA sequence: TGTGCCAGCAGCCCTCCGGGGACCAGGGTCACAGATACGCAGTATTTT.

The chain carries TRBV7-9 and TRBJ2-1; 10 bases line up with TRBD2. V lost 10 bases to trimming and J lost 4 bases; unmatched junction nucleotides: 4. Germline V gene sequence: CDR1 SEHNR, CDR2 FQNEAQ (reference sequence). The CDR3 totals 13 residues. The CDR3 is CAITLAGYNEQFF. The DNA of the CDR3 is TGTGCCATCACACTAGCGGGATACAATGAGCAGTTCTTC.

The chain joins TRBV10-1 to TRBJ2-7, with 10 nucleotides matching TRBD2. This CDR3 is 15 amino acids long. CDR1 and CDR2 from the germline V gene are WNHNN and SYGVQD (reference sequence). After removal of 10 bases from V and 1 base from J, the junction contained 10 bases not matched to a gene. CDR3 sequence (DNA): TGCGCCACTCTAGCGGGAGATACCTTTTCCTACGAGCAGTACTTC. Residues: CATLAGDTFSYEQYF.

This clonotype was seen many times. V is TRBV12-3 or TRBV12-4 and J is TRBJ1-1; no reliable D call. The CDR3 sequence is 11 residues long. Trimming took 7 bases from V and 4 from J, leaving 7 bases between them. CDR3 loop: CASTPLTEAFF. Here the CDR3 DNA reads TGTGCCAGCACCCCCCTCACTGAAGCTTTCTTT.

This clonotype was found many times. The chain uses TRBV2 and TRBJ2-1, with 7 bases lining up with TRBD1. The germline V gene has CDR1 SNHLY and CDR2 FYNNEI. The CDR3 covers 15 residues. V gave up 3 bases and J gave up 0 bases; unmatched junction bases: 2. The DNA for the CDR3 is TGTGCCAGCAGTGAGGACAGGAGCTCCTACAATGAGCAGTTCTTC. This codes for CASSEDRSSYNEQFF.

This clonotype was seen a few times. CDR3 in DNA: TGTGCCAGCAGCTCACAGGGAAGCCTAACTAATGAAAAACTGTTTTTT. Translated, it gives CASSSQGSLTNEKLFF. The J gene is TRBJ1-4, the V gene TRBV7-9, with a weak D call TRBD1 (6 bases). Trimming stripped 4 bases from V and 1 base from J, with 13 bases between. The CDR3 is 16 residues long. In germline, CDR1 is SEHNR, CDR2 FQNEAQ (reference sequence).

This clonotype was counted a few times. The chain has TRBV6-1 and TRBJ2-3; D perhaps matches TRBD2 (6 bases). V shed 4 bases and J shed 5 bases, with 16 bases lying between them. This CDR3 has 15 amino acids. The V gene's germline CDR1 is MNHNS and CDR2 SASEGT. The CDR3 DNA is TGTGCCAGCAGTGCCCGGGACTCCGGGGGAGATACGCAGTATTTT. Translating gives CASSARDSGGDTQYF.

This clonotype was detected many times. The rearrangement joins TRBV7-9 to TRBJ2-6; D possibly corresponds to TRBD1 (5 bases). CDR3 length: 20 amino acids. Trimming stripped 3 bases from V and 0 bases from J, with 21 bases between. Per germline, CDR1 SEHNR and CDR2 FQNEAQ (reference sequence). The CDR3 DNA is TGTGCCAGCAGCTTGGGGCCCGACGTGACGATTCCCTCTGGGGCCAACGTCCTGACTTTC. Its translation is CASSLGPDVTIPSGANVLTF.

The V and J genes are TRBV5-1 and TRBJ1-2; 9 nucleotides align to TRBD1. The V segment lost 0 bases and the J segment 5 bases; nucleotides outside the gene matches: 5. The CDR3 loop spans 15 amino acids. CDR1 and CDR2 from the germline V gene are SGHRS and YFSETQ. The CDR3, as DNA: TGCGCCAGCAGCTTGGTACAGGGGGCGGCGTATGGCTACACCTTC. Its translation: CASSLVQGAAYGYTF.

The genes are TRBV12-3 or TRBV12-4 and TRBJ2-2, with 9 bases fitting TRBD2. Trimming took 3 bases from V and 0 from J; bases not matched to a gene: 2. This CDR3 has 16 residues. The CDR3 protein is CASSFTSGSNTGELFF. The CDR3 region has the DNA TGTGCCAGCAGTTTTACTAGCGGGTCGAACACCGGGGAGCTGTTTTTT.

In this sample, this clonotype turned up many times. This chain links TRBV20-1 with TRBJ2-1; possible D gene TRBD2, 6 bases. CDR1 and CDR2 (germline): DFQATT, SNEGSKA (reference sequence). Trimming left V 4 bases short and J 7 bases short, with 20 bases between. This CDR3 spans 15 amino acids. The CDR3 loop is CSAKSAGTGLNEQFF. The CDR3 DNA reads TGCAGTGCTAAGAGTGCCGGGACTGGCCTTAATGAGCAGTTCTTC.

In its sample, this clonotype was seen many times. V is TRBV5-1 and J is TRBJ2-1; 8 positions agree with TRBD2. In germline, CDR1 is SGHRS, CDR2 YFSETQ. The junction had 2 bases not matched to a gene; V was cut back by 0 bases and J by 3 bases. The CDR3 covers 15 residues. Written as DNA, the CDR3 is TGCGCCAGCAGCTTGGCTAGCGGGTACTACAATGAGCAGTTCTTC. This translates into CASSLASGYYNEQFF.

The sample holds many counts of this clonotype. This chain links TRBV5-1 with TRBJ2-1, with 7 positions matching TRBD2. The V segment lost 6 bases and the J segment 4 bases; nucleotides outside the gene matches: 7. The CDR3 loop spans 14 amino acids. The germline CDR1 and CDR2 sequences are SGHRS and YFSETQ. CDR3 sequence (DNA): TGCGCCAGCAACAGACTAGCTGCTTACAATGAGCAGTTCTTC. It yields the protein CASNRLAAYNEQFF.

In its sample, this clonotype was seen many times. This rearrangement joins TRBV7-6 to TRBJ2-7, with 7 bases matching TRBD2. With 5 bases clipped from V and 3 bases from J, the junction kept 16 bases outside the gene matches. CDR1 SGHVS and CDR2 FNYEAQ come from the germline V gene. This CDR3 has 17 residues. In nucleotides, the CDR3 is TGTGCCAGCAGCCGCGGGGGAGGAAAGCTAGCGGACTACGAGCAGTACTTC. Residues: CASSRGGGKLADYEQYF.

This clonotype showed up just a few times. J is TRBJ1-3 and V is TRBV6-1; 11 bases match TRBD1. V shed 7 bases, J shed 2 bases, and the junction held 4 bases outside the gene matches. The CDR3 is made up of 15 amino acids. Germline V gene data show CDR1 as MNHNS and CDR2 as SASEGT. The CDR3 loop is CASTGTGGTGNTIYF. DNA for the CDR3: TGTGCCAGCACCGGGACAGGGGGAACTGGAAACACCATATATTTT.

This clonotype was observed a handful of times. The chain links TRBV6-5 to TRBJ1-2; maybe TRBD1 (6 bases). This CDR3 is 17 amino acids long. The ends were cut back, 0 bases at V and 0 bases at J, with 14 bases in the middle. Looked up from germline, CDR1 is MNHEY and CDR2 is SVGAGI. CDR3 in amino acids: CASSYSSRGTTNYGYTF. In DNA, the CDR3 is TGTGCCAGCAGTTACTCCAGCAGGGGAACCACTAACTATGGCTACACCTTC.